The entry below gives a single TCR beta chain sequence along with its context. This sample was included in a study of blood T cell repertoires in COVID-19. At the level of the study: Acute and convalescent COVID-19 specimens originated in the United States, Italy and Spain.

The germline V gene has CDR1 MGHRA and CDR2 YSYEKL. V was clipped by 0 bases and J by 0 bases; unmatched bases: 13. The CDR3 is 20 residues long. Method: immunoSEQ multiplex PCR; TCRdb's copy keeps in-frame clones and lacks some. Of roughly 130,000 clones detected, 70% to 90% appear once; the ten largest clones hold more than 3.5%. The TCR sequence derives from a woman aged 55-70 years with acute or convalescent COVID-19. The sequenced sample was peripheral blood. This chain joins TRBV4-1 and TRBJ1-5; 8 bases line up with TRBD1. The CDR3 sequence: CASSQEYGQGLPYSNQPQHF. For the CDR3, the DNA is TGCGCCAGCAGCCAAGAATATGGACAGGGCTTGCCTTATAGCAATCAGCCCCAGCATTTT.